This T cell receptor beta chain was retrieved from a study of early T cells in non-severe SARS-CoV-2 infection. Study background: Whole-blood bulk RNA, unsorted, was sequenced, and chains were unpaired. Points from the study as a whole: In VDJdb matching, anti-spike CD8 responses were favored while private and CD4 specificities went missing.

This CDR3 comprises 16 residues. V was pared by 4 bases and J by 2 bases, with 16 bases between. CDR1 and CDR2 from the germline V gene are SEHNR and FQNEAQ (reference sequence). Only a few counts were recorded for this clonotype. Its antigen is still unknown. As part of library construction, unique molecular identifiers were attached to individual cDNA molecules. TCRdb reprocessed the 5' RACE reads via MiXCR and lists one record per CDR3 protein. This table has 61,000 or so distinct CDR3 sequences, around 11% appearing once. This receptor was obtained from an adult who was a healthcare worker with PCR-confirmed SARS-CoV-2 infection or an uninfected control (not recorded which). The donor label of this sample is uncertain. The sequenced sample was whole blood, obtained at baseline. The rearrangement uses TRBV7-9 and TRBJ2-3, with D uncertain. CDR3 bases: TGTGCCAGCAGCTATAGACCTAAGACCTACACAGATACGCAGTATTTT. It encodes CASSYRPKTYTDTQYF.